These T cell receptor beta chains were read from a single sample in a study of T-cell memory formation after mild COVID-19. TCRdb itself ran the 5' RACE reads through MiXCR, one entry per CDR3 protein. Of around 450,000 distinct CDR3 sequences listed, roughly 26% are singletons. Sequenced input: PBMCs or a T cell subset sorted from them (not recorded which). The receptors come from an adult woman who had mild COVID-19 (a few samples of this study predate the infection). Cell type and time point are not known. The CDR3 runs from the conserved cysteine through the conserved F or W. Each record gives: V gene, clone size, J gene, D gene, CDR3 DNA, CDR3 protein. D genes are given only for firm matches. Some rows mark clone size as missing; the rest say once, few, many or name a class of expanded clone.

TRBV30	few	TRBJ1-4	.	TGTGCCTGGAGTGCTGGTACAGGCTATGAAAAACTGTTTTTT	CAWSAGTGYEKLFF
TRBV6-2/TRBV6-3	few	TRBJ2-1	TRBD1	TGTGCCAGCAGCTCGGGACAGACTTACAATGAGCAGTTCTTC	CASSSGQTYNEQFF
TRBV20-1	.	TRBJ1-2	.	TGCAGTGCTAGAGGCGGGGGCCGGGGCTATGGCTACACCTTC	CSARGGGRGYGYTF
TRBV9	.	TRBJ1-2	.	TGTGCCAGCAGCGTATCGGGGGGGCTCTCAACTAACTATGGCTACACCTTC	CASSVSGGLSTNYGYTF
TRBV5-1	few	TRBJ1-1	.	TGCGCCAGCAGCTTTATGCGACAGACGGAAAAGGTGAACACTGAAGCTTTCTTT	CASSFMRQTEKVNTEAFF
TRBV5-1	few	TRBJ2-5	TRBD2	TGCGCCAGCAGCTTGTTCTTGGCGGGGGGAGAGACCCAGTACTTC	CASSLFLAGGETQYF
TRBV4-1	.	TRBJ1-2	.	TGCGCCAGCAGCCAACTGGGGCAATATGGCTACACCTTC	CASSQLGQYGYTF
TRBV10-3	.	TRBJ1-4	.	TGTGCCATCAGTGACCCGGGACGCTCTAATGAAAAACTGTTTTTT	CAISDPGRSNEKLFF
TRBV5-1	.	TRBJ1-1	.	TGCGCCAGCAGCTCGCAAGGGAGCAACACTGAAGCTTTCTTT	CASSSQGSNTEAFF
TRBV30	.	TRBJ2-3	.	TGTGCCTGGACCACCTTTTTAGGGGGTAGGGGAGATACGCAGTATTTT	CAWTTFLGGRGDTQYF
TRBV10-3	few	TRBJ1-1	.	TGTGCCATCAGTGATAAAGTCCCCACTGAAGCTTTCTTT	CAISDKVPTEAFF
TRBV6-5	few	TRBJ1-1	.	TGTGCCAGCAGTTACTCGGCGGCAGGGCCTTCGGGCCACACTGAAGCTTTCTTT	CASSYSAAGPSGHTEAFF
TRBV4-2	.	TRBJ2-3	TRBD2	TGTGCCAGCAGCCAAGCCGGGACTAGCGGGGGGGCCTCGGTAGATACGCAGTATTTT	CASSQAGTSGGASVDTQYF
TRBV21-1	.	TRBJ2-1	.	TGTGCCAGCAGCAAAAAGACACCGGGACAGACCTACAATGAGCAGTTCTTC	CASSKKTPGQTYNEQFF
TRBV7-6	.	TRBJ2-7	TRBD1	TGTGCCAGCAGCCCCCCCCCGGGACAGTACGAGCAGTACTTC	CASSPPPGQYEQYF
TRBV29-1	.	TRBJ1-1	.	TGCAGCGTTGAAGGACAGAAGAACACTGAAGCTTTCTTT	CSVEGQKNTEAFF
TRBV5-1	.	TRBJ2-1	TRBD2	TGCGCCAGCAGCTTGGTAGCGGGGGCTAACAATGAGCAGTTCTTC	CASSLVAGANNEQFF
TRBV7-9	.	TRBJ2-3	.	TGTGCCAGCAGCCACCAGGAAGGCCCTAGCACAGATACGCAGTATTTT	CASSHQEGPSTDTQYF
TRBV6-1	.	TRBJ1-5	.	TGTGCCAGCAGTGATGATCTAGGCTTTCAGCCCCAGCATTTT	CASSDDLGFQPQHF
TRBV7-8	few	TRBJ2-3	TRBD1	TGTGCCAGCAGCTCGCGCGACAGGGCTGCAGATACGCAGTATTTT	CASSSRDRAADTQYF
TRBV19	.	TRBJ1-2	.	TGTGCCAGTAGTATAGAGAAGGGACCATATGGCTACACCTTC	CASSIEKGPYGYTF
TRBV5-1	.	TRBJ1-1	TRBD1	TGCGCCAGCAGCTTGGGGGGACAGACGAACACTGAAGCTTTCTTT	CASSLGGQTNTEAFF
TRBV15	.	TRBJ2-1	.	TGTGCCACCAGCAGTGGAGCAACCAAGGGGCAGTTCTTC	CATSSGATKGQFF
TRBV7-2	few	TRBJ2-7	.	TGTGCCAGCAGCGCGAGAAGGGTTACCGGGGACGAGCAGTACTTC	CASSARRVTGDEQYF
TRBV7-6	many	TRBJ2-1	TRBD2	TGTGCCAGCAGCTTAGTATCCAGCGGGGGGACCTACAATGAGCAGTTCTTC	CASSLVSSGGTYNEQFF
TRBV15	.	TRBJ1-5	.	TGTGCCACCAGCAGAGAGGCGGATCAGCCCCAGCATTTT	CATSREADQPQHF
TRBV5-1	.	TRBJ2-1	TRBD2	TGCGCCAGCAGCTTGGTTGCTAGCGGCGGCAATGAGCAGTTCTTC	CASSLVASGGNEQFF
TRBV29-1	few	TRBJ1-2	.	TGCAGCGTTGGGATACAGGGAAGTCGGAGCGGCTACACCTTC	CSVGIQGSRSGYTF
TRBV7-9	.	TRBJ1-1	TRBD1	TGTGCCAGCAGCTTCATCACAGGGGACCTGAACACTGAAGCTTTCTTT	CASSFITGDLNTEAFF
TRBV7-9	few	TRBJ1-1	TRBD1	TGTGCCAGCAGCTTTGAGACAGGGGTGAACACTGAAGCTTTCTTT	CASSFETGVNTEAFF
TRBV19	.	TRBJ2-7	TRBD2	TGTGCCAGTAGTATTGGACTAGCGGGAGGGTACGAGCAGTACTTC	CASSIGLAGGYEQYF
TRBV15	few	TRBJ2-5	.	TGTGCCACCAGCAGAGTGGCGTTAGCTGCAGAGACCCAGTACTTC	CATSRVALAAETQYF
TRBV15	few	TRBJ2-1	TRBD1	TGTGCCACCAGCAGAGCTCCGGGACAGAGCTACAATGAGCAGTTCTTC	CATSRAPGQSYNEQFF
TRBV7-9	few	TRBJ2-2	.	TGTGCCAGCAGTCCTCAGGGGCTGACCGGGGAGCTGTTTTTT	CASSPQGLTGELFF
TRBV5-6	.	TRBJ2-7	.	TGTGCCAGCAGGCTGACAGACCCCTCCTACGAGCAGTACTTC	CASRLTDPSYEQYF